These 8 T cell receptor beta chains were sequenced from one sample in a study of blood T cell repertoires in COVID-19. Libraries were prepared by immunoSEQ multiplex PCR; TCRdb keeps only in-frame clonotypes and omits some of them. The table has about 240,000 clones, about four fifths seen once. The sample taken for sequencing was peripheral blood. All receptors come from a woman older than 75 with acute or convalescent COVID-19.

The rearrangement uses TRBV7-3 and TRBJ2-1; TRBD2 might be the D (5 bases). Trimming took 5 bases from V and 0 from J, leaving 11 bases between them. CDR3 length: 15 residues. Germline V lookup: CDR1 SGHTA, CDR2 FQGTGA. CDR3 DNA: TGTGCCAGCAGCCCTAAGCGGACCTCCTACAATGAGCAGTTCTTC. Protein product: CASSPKRTSYNEQFF.

The V gene is TRBV12-3 or TRBV12-4, the J gene TRBJ2-1; the D gene is possibly TRBD1 (6 bases). The CDR3 spans 12 residues. V was trimmed by 5 bases and J by 7 bases, leaving 9 bases between them. CDR3 DNA: TGTGCCAGCAGTATACAGGGAAATGAGCAGTTCTTC. Protein product: CASSIQGNEQFF.

The V and J genes are TRBV5-4 and TRBJ1-1; D call uncertain. The ends were cut back, 0 bases at V and 4 bases at J, with 7 bases in the middle. Germline V gives CDR1 SGHNT, CDR2 YYREEE (reference sequence). The CDR3 runs 13 residues. The CDR3 reads CASSLGVSTEAFF. In DNA form, the CDR3 reads TGTGCCAGCAGCTTGGGAGTGTCCACTGAAGCTTTCTTT.

The chain links TRBV20-1 to TRBJ1-1, with D unresolved. The V gene lost 7 bases and the J gene lost 7 bases, with 10 bases spanning the gap. The CDR3 loop spans 10 amino acids. Germline values: CDR1 DFQATT, CDR2 SNEGSKA (reference sequence). The CDR3 region has the DNA TGCAGTGTCTCCGCGTTTGAAGCTTTCTTT. Translation gives CSVSAFEAFF.

V is TRBV5-5 and J is TRBJ1-4; D is undetermined. Trimming stripped 3 bases from V and 0 bases from J, with 6 bases between. The germline CDR1 and CDR2 sequences are SGHKS and YYEKEE (reference sequence). The CDR3 runs to 14 residues. CDR3 in amino acids: CASSSTATNEKLFF. In nucleotides, the CDR3 is TGTGCCAGCAGCTCGACTGCAACTAATGAAAAACTGTTTTTT.

The chain couples TRBV19 to TRBJ2-2; possible D gene TRBD2, 6 bases. Germline V gene data show CDR1 as LNHDA and CDR2 as SQIVND (reference sequence). V lost 6 bases to trimming and J lost 3 bases, with 11 bases between them. The CDR3 covers 14 residues. This CDR3 is CASRGGKDTGELFF. In DNA form, the CDR3 reads TGTGCCAGTAGAGGAGGGAAGGACACCGGGGAGCTGTTTTTT.

The gene calls are TRBV3-1 (or the pseudogene TRBV3-2) and TRBJ1-5; a weak D match, TRBD1 (6 bases). The ends were cut back, 2 bases at V and 3 bases at J, with 11 bases in the middle. Germline CDR1 reads LGHDT; CDR2 reads YNNKEL (reference sequence). The CDR3 extends over 15 amino acids. The CDR3 DNA reads TGTGCCAGCAGCCAAAACCGGGACACCAATCAGCCCCAGCATTTT. Protein sequence: CASSQNRDTNQPQHF.

The rearrangement uses TRBV10-3 and TRBJ2-2, with TRBD2 matching over 12 bases. Losses at the gene ends were 6 bases for V and 1 base for J; bases not matched to a gene: 3. In germline, CDR1 is ENHRY, CDR2 SYGVKD. The length of the CDR3 is 16 residues. The CDR3 loop reads CAISPTSGGNTGELFF. The CDR3 nucleotides are TGTGCCATCAGCCCGACTAGCGGGGGGAACACCGGGGAGCTGTTTTTT.